These T cell receptor beta chains were read from a single sample in a study of CD4+ T cells in melanoma. The method was immunoSEQ multiplex PCR; TCRdb's version includes in-frame clones alone and lacks a portion of them. The data contain nearly 50,000 clones, nearly 90% of them singletons. Sequencing used peripheral blood. The receptor source for this set is a human donor with melanoma. Both conserved end residues are part of each CDR3. D genes are given only for firm matches. A row's size may be missing; if present it is once, few, many or a size class.

clone size | J gene | V gene | D gene | CDR3 protein | CDR3 DNA
NA | TRBJ2-7 | TRBV10-1 | TRBD2 | CASTGRDGAYEQYF | TGCGCCAGCACGGGGAGGGACGGCGCCTACGAGCAGTACTTC
NA | TRBJ1-1 | TRBV19 | NA | CASSIGQNTEAFF | TGTGCCAGTAGTATAGGACAGAACACTGAAGCTTTCTTT
NA | TRBJ1-2 | TRBV6-6 | TRBD1 | CASTATGRYGYTF | TGTGCCAGCACAGCGACAGGGCGCTATGGCTACACCTTC
once | TRBJ2-7 | TRBV11-2 | NA | CASSWGTESSYEQYF | TGTGCCAGCAGCTGGGGGACGGAGAGCTCCTACGAGCAGTACTTC
few | TRBJ1-5 | TRBV10-2 | TRBD1 | CASSGQGNQPQHF | TGCGCCAGCAGTGGACAGGGGAATCAGCCCCAGCATTTT
NA | TRBJ1-1 | TRBV5-1 | NA | CASSLGMNTEAFF | TGCGCCAGCAGCTTGGGAATGAACACTGAAGCTTTCTTT
NA | TRBJ2-7 | TRBV7-9 | NA | CASSLSGEQYF | TGTGCCAGCAGCTTATCCGGCGAGCAGTACTTC
once | TRBJ2-2 | TRBV7-2 | NA | CASSLGHRDTGELFF | TGTGCCAGCAGCTTAGGTCACAGGGACACCGGGGAGCTGTTTTTT
NA | TRBJ1-5 | TRBV6-5 | NA | CASGQTGLQPQHF | TGTGCCAGCGGACAAACAGGACTACAGCCCCAGCATTTT
once | TRBJ2-3 | TRBV11-3 | NA | CASSLGQGLTDTQYF | TGTGCCAGCAGCTTAGGACAGGGACTCACAGATACGCAGTATTTT
NA | TRBJ2-5 | TRBV19 | NA | CASSSGVETQYF | TGTGCCAGTAGTAGCGGGGTCGAGACCCAGTACTTC
NA | TRBJ2-5 | TRBV11-2 | TRBD2 | CASSLEAGTSWETQYF | TGTGCCAGCAGCTTAGAAGCGGGGACTAGCTGGGAGACCCAGTACTTC
NA | TRBJ2-5 | TRBV7-7 | TRBD2 | CASSRGLAGEETQYF | TGTGCTAGCAGCCGCGGACTAGCGGGGGAAGAGACCCAGTACTTC
NA | TRBJ1-3 | TRBV29-1 | NA | CSAADRYSNADTIYF | TGCAGCGCCGCTGACAGGTACTCAAATGCGGACACCATATATTTT
NA | TRBJ2-3 | TRBV9 | TRBD2 | CASSVRPRTSGGAVADTQYF | TGTGCCAGCAGCGTAAGGCCGCGGACTAGCGGGGGGGCCGTCGCAGATACGCAGTATTTT
NA | TRBJ2-2 | TRBV4-1 | NA | CASSRASENTGELFF | TGCGCCAGCAGCCGCGCTTCTGAGAACACCGGGGAGCTGTTTTTT
once | TRBJ1-3 | TRBV7-2 | NA | CASSDSNGNTIYF | TGTGCCAGCAGCGACAGCAATGGAAACACCATATATTTT
NA | TRBJ1-5 | TRBV19 | TRBD1 | CASSQQNRGGSNQPQHF | TGTGCCAGTAGTCAGCAGAACAGGGGAGGCAGCAATCAGCCCCAGCATTTT
NA | TRBJ1-1 | TRBV18 | TRBD1 | CASSLGTGVNTEAFF | TGTGCCAGCTCTCTGGGGACAGGGGTAAACACTGAAGCTTTCTTT
NA | TRBJ2-7 | TRBV6-1 | NA | CASTIPYEQYF | TGTGCCAGCACGATCCCCTACGAGCAGTACTTC
once | TRBJ1-2 | TRBV5-3 | NA | CARRKGRHYGYTF | TGTGCCAGAAGGAAGGGACGGCACTATGGCTACACCTTC
once | TRBJ1-1 | TRBV9 | TRBD1 | CASSETGEGTEAFF | TGTGCCAGCAGCGAAACAGGGGAAGGCACTGAAGCTTTCTTT
NA | TRBJ2-2 | TRBV4-2 | TRBD1 | CASSHRDRGVAGELFF | TGTGCCAGCAGCCACCGCGACAGGGGGGTGGCCGGGGAGCTGTTTTTT